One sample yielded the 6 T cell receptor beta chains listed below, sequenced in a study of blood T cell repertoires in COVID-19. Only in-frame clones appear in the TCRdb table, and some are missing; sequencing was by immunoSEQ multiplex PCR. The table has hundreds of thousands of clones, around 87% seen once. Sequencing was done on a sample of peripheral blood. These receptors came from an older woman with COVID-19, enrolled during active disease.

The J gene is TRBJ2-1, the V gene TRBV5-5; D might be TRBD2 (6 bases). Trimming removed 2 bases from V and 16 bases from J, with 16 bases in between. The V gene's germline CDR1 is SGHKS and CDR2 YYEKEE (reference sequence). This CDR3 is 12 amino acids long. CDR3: CASSFPRGAGFF. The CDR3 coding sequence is TGTGCCAGCAGCTTCCCGCGAGGGGCGGGATTCTTC.

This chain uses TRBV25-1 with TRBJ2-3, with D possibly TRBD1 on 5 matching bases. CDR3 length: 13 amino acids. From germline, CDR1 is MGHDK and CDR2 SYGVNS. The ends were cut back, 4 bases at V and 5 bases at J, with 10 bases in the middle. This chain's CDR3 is CASSGQGKDTQYF. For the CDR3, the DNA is TGTGCCAGCAGTGGGCAGGGCAAAGATACGCAGTATTTT. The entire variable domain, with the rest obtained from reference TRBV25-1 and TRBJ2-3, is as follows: EADIYQTPRYLVIGTGKKITLECSQTMGHDKMYWYQQDPGMELHLIHYSYGVNSTEKGDLSSESTVSRIRTEHFPLTLESARPSHTSQYLCASSGQGKDTQYFGPGTRLTVL.

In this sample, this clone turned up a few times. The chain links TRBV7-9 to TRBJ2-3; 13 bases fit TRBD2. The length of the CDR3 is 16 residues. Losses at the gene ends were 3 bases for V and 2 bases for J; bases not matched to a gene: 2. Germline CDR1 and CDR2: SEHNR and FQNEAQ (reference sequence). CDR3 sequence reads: CASSFGLAGATDTQYF. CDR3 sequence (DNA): TGTGCCAGCAGCTTTGGACTAGCGGGGGCCACAGATACGCAGTATTTT.

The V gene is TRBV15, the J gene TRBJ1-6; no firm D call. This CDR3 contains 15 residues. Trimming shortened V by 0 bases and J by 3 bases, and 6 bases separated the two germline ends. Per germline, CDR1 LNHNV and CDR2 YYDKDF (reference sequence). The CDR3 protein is CATSRDYGYNSPLHF. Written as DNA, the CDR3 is TGTGCCACCAGCAGAGATTACGGCTATAATTCACCCCTCCACTTT. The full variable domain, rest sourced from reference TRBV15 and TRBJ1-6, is DAMVIQNPRYQVTQFGKPVTLSCSQTLNHNVMYWYQQKSSQAPKLLFHYYDKDFNNEADTPDNFQSRRPNTSFCFLDIRSPGLGDTAMYLCATSRDYGYNSPLHFGNGTRLTVT.

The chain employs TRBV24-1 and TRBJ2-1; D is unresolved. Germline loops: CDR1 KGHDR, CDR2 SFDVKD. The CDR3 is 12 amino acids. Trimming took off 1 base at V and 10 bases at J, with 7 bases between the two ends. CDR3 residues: CATSDFRGEQFF. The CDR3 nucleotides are TGTGCCACCAGTGATTTCCGAGGAGAGCAGTTCTTC.

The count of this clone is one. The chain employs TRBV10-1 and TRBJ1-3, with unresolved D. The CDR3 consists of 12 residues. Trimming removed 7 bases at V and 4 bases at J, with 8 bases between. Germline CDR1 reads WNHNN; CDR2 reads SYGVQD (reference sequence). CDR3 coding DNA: TGCGCCAGCAACCAACACGGAAACACCATATATTTT. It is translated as CASNQHGNTIYF.